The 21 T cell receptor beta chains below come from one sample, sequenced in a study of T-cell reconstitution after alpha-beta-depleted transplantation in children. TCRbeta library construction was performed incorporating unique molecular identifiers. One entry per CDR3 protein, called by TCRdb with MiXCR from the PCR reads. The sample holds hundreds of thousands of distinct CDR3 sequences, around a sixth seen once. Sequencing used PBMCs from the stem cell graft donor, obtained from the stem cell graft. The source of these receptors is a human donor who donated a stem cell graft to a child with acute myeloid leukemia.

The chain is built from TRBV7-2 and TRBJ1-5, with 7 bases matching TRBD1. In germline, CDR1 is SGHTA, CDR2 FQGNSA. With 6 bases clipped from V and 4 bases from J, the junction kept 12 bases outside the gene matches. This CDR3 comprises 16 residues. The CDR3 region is CASSLTGALGNQPQHF. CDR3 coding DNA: TGTGCCAGCAGTTTAACAGGGGCCCTCGGGAATCAGCCCCAGCATTTT.

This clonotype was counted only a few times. The CDR3 here is CASKLGALLGGRLDTQYF. The CDR3 DNA reads TGTGCCAGCAAGCTGGGCGCCCTTCTGGGGGGGCGCTTAGATACGCAGTATTTT. This chain connects TRBV6-1 to TRBJ2-3, with D possibly matching TRBD2 (7 bases). The ends were cut back, 7 bases at V and 5 bases at J, with 28 bases in the middle. In germline, CDR1 is MNHNS, CDR2 SASEGT. This CDR3 has 18 residues.

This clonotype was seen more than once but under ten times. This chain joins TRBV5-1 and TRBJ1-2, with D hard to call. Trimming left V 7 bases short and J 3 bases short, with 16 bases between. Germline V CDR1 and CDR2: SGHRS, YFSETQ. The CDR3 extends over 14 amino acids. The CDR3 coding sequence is TGCGCCAGCGGAGATATAAAGAGTGACTATGGCTACACCTTC. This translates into CASGDIKSDYGYTF.

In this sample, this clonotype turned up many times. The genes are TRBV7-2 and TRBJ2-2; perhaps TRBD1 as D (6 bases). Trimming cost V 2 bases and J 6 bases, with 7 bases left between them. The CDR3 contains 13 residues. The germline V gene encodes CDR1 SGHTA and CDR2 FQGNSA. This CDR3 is CASSLSGAGELFF. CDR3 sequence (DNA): TGTGCCAGCAGCTTATCAGGGGCCGGGGAGCTGTTTTTT.

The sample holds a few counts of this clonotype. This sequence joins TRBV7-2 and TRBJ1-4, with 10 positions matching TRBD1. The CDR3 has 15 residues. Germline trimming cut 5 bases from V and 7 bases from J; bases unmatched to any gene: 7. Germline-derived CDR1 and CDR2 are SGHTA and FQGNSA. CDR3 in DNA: TGTGCCAGCAGCGCCCGGACAGGGGGAGGTGAAAAACTGTTTTTT. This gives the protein CASSARTGGGEKLFF.

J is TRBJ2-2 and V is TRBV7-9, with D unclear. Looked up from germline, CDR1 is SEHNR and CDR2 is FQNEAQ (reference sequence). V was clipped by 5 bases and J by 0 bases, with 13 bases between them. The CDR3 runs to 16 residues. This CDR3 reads CASSRARLTNTGELFF. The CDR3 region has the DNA TGTGCCAGCAGCCGCGCTAGGCTCACGAACACCGGGGAGCTGTTTTTT.

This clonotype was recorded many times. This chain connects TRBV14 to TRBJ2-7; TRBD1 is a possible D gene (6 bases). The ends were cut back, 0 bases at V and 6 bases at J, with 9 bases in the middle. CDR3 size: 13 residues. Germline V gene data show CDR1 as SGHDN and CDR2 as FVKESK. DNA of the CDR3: TGTGCCAGCAGCCAAGATCCAGGGGTCGAGCAGTACGTC. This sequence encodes CASSQDPGVEQYV.

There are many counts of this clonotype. The CDR3 spells CASSLTQTVSQQYV. The CDR3 DNA reads as TGTGCCAGCAGTTTAACCCAGACGGTCTCGCAGCAGTACGTC. V usage is TRBV12-3 or TRBV12-4 and J usage is TRBJ2-7; unclear D gene. V was shortened by 2 bases and J by 8 bases, with 16 bases between the two germline ends. The CDR3 totals 14 residues.

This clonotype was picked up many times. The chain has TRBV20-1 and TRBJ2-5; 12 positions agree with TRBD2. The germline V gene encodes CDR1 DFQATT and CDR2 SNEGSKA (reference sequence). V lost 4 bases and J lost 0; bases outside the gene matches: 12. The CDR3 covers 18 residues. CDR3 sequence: CSAKKMTSGGRYQETQYF. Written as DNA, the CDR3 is TGCAGTGCTAAGAAAATGACTAGCGGGGGCCGGTACCAAGAGACCCAGTACTTC.

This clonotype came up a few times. The CDR3 loop reads CASSLEGAGFEAFF. The CDR3 DNA is TGTGCCAGCAGCTTAGAGGGGGCTGGCTTTGAAGCTTTCTTT. The V call is TRBV7-8, the J call TRBJ1-1, with 7 bases fitting TRBD1. CDR1 and CDR2 from the germline V gene are SGHVS and FQNEAQ. J gave up 7 bases and V 1 base, and 6 bases lay outside the gene matches. This CDR3 comprises 14 residues.

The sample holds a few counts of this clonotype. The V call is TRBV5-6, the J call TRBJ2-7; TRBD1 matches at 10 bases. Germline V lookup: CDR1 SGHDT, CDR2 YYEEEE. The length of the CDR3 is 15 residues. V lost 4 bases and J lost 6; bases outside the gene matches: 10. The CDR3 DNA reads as TGTGCCAGCAGCGCCGCCGGGACAGGGGATCTCGAGCAGTACTTC. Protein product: CASSAAGTGDLEQYF.

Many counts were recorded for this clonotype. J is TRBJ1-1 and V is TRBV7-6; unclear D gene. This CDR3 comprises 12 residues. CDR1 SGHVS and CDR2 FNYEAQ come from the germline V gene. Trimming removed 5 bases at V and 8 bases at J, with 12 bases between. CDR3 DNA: TGTGCCAGCAGCGTAACCGGAGGGGAAGCTTTCTTT. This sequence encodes CASSVTGGEAFF.

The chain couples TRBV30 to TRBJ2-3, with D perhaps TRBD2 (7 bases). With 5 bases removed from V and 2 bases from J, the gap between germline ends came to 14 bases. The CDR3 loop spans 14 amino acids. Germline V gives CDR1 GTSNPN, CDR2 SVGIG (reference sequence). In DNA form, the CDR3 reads TGTGCCTGGGGGGGGGACATCCACACAGATACGCAGTATTTT. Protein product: CAWGGDIHTDTQYF.

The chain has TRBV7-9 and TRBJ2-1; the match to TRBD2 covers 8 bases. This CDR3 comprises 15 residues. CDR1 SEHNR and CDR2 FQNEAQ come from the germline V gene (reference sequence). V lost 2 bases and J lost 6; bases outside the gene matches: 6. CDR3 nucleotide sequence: TGTGCCAGCAGCTTAACCGGGGGGGCCGGCAATGAGCAGTTCTTC. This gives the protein CASSLTGGAGNEQFF.

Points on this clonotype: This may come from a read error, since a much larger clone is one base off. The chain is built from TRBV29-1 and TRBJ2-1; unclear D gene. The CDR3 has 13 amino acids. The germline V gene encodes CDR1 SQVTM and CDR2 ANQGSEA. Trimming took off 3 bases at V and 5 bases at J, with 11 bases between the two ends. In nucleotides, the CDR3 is TGCAGCGTTGACCAGGCCATGAACAATGAGCAGTTCTTC. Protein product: CSVDQAMNNEQFF.

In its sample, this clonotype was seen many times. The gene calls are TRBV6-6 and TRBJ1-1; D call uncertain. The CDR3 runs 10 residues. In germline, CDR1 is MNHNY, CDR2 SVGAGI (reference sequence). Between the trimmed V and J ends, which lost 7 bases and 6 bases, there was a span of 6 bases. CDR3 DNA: TGTGCCAGCATTGTCGCTGAAGCTTTCTTT. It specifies CASIVAEAFF.

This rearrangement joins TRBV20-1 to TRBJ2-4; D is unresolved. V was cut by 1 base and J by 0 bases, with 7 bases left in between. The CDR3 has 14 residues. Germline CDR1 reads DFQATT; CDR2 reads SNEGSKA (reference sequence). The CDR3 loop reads CSARVRTAKNIQYF. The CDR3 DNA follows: TGCAGTGCTAGAGTCCGGACAGCCAAAAACATTCAGTACTTC.

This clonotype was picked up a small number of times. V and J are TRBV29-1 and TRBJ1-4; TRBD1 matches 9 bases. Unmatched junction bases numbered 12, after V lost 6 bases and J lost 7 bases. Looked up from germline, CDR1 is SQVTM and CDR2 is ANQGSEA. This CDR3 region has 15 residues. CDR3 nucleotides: TGCAGCGTGGGAACCCAACAGGGGGCAGGTGAAAAACTGTTTTTT. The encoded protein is CSVGTQQGAGEKLFF.

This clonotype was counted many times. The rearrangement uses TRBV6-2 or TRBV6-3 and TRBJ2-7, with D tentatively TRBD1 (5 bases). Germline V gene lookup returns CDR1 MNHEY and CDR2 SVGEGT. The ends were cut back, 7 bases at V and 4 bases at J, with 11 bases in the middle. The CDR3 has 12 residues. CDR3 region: CASKDTKYEQYF. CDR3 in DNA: TGTGCCAGCAAGGACACCAAGTACGAGCAGTACTTC.

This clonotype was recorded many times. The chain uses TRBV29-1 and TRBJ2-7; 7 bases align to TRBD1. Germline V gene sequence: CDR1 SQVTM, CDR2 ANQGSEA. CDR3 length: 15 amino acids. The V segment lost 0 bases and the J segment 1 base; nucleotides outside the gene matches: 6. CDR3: CSVEEEEQGSYEQYF. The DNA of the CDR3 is TGCAGCGTTGAAGAAGAGGAACAGGGGTCCTACGAGCAGTACTTC.

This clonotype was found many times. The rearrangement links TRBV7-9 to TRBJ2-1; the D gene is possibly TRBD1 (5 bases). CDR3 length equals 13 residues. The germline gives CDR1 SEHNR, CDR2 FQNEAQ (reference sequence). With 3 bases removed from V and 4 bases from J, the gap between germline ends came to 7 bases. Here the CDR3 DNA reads TGTGCCAGCAGCTTCGACAGTTACAATGAGCAGTTCTTC. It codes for CASSFDSYNEQFF.